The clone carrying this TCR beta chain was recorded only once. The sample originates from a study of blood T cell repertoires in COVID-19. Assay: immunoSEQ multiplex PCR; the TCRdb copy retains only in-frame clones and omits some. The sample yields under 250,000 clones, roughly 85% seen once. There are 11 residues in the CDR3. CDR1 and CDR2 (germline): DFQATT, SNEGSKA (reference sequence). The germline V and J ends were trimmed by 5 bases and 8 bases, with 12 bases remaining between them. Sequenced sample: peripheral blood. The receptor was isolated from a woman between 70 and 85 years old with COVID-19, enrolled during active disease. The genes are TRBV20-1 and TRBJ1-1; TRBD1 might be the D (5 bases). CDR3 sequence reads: CSAGGQFEAFF. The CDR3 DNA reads TGCAGTGCTGGTGGACAATTCGAAGCTTTCTTT.